The 22 T cell receptor beta chains in this list originate from one sample, sequenced in a study of CD8+CD57+ T cells in acquired aplastic anemia. TCR beta VDJ and CDR3 profiling used genomic DNA as template. TCRdb processed the reads anew with MiXCR; each CDR3 protein has one entry. The table lists roughly 200,000 distinct CDR3 sequences, 55% to 65% of them singletons. In patients chosen for sequencing, flow cytometry had shown CD8+CD57+ cell expansion. Specimen: sorted CD4+, CD8+, or CD8+CD57+ T cells (not recorded which) from PBMCs. These receptors originate from a human donor with aplastic anemia.

This clonotype was observed many times. The gene calls are TRBV7-9 and TRBJ1-1; D is unclear. Germline CDR1 SEHNR, CDR2 FQNEAQ (reference sequence). V was shortened by 5 bases and J by 2 bases, with 9 bases between the two germline ends. The CDR3 has 13 residues. The CDR3 DNA reads as TGTGCCAGCAGCATTCAGGAAAACACTGAAGCTTTCTTT. Translated, it gives CASSIQENTEAFF.

V is TRBV10-3 and J is TRBJ1-2, with unresolved D. Deletions cut 4 bases from V and 1 base from J, with 13 bases between. CDR3 length: 15 residues. The germline gives CDR1 ENHRY, CDR2 SYGVKD. CDR3 nucleotides: TGTGCCATCAGTGTTCTACAGACCCGTAACTATGGCTACACCTTC. Translated: CAISVLQTRNYGYTF.

This clonotype was seen many times. V usage is TRBV5-4 and J usage is TRBJ2-4; 7 bases line up with TRBD1. Unmatched junction bases numbered 3, after V lost 0 bases and J lost 0 bases. The germline V gene has CDR1 SGHNT and CDR2 YYREEE (reference sequence). The CDR3 covers 16 residues. The CDR3 region is CASSLGQGLAKNIQYF. The CDR3 DNA sequence: TGTGCCAGCAGCTTGGGACAGGGCTTAGCCAAAAACATTCAGTACTTC.

This clonotype was seen a single time. The chain employs TRBV2 and TRBJ2-3; 10 bases are shared with TRBD2. The J segment lost 0 bases and the V segment lost 3 bases, leaving 3 bases of the junction unmatched. Germline V lookup: CDR1 SNHLY, CDR2 FYNNEI. There are 16 residues in the CDR3. The CDR3 is CASSDILAGSTDTQYF. The CDR3 region has the DNA TGTGCCAGCAGTGACATACTAGCGGGAAGCACAGATACGCAGTATTTT. The variable domain in full, completed from reference TRBV2 and TRBJ2-3, reads EPEVTQTPSHQVTQMGQEVILRCVPISNHLYFYWYRQILGQKVEFLVSFYNNEISEKSEIFDDQFSVERPDGSNFTLKIRSTKLEDSAMYFCASSDILAGSTDTQYFGPGTRLTVL.

As for this clonotype: One end of the junction does not line up with germline, which may come from a read error. The chain is built from TRBV5-1 and TRBJ2-2; D is unclear. The CDR3 has 15 residues. The germline V gene has CDR1 SGHRS and CDR2 YFSETQ. The DNA of the CDR3 is TGTGCCAGCAGCTTGGACGAGGAGAACACCGGGGAGCTGTTTTTT. It is translated as CASSLDEENTGELFF.

This clonotype was counted between two and nine times. CDR3 loop: CASSRTPNTGELFF. CDR3 in DNA: TGTGCCAGCAGTCGGACCCCGAACACCGGGGAGCTGTTTTTT. J is TRBJ2-2 and V is TRBV6-5, with D unclear. The germline gives CDR1 MNHEY, CDR2 SVGAGI. The CDR3 is 14 residues long. The V end was cut by 5 bases, the J end by 0 bases, with 7 bases between.

A word on this clonotype: A junction end diverges from the germline sequence, so it may reflect a read error. The gene calls are TRBV7-8 and TRBJ1-1; a possible D gene is TRBD1 (6 bases). CDR1 is SGHVS, CDR2 FQNEAQ, per germline. The CDR3 is 18 amino acids. As DNA, the CDR3 is TGTGCCAGCAGTTTAGAGGGGGACCCACGTCGCCTGAACACTGAAGCTTTCTTT. It specifies CASSLEGDPRRLNTEAFF. The full variable domain, rest sourced from reference TRBV7-8 and TRBJ1-1, is GAGVSQSPRYKVAKRGQDVALRCDPISGHVSLFWYQQALGQGPEFLTYFQNEAQLDKSGLPSDRFFAERPEGSVSTLKIQRTQQEDSAVYLCASSLEGDPRRLNTEAFFGQGTRLTVV.

J is TRBJ1-1 and V is TRBV27; TRBD1 might be the D (5 bases). Trimming cost V 0 bases and J 5 bases, with 13 bases left between them. Germline loops: CDR1 MNHEY, CDR2 SMNVEV (reference sequence). The CDR3 covers 15 residues. CDR3 amino acids: CASSLSWGGETEAFF. The DNA for the CDR3 is TGTGCCAGCAGTTTATCGTGGGGGGGAGAGACTGAAGCTTTCTTT.

J is TRBJ2-7 and V is TRBV9; TRBD2 might be the D (6 bases). Germline V gene sequence: CDR1 SGDLS, CDR2 YYNGEE. The CDR3 contains 13 residues. V was cut by 5 bases and J by 1 base, with 10 bases left in between. The DNA of the CDR3 is TGTGCCAGCAGGGGGGGTCGATCCTACGAGCAGTACTTC. This translates into CASRGGRSYEQYF.

The CDR3 nucleotides are TGTGCCAGCAGCTTAGACCTCCCGGGACTAGGGGGGGAGCAGTTCTTC. Its protein is CASSLDLPGLGGEQFF. This chain joins TRBV7-8 and TRBJ2-1, with 8 bases that match TRBD2. The CDR3 covers 16 residues. V gave up 1 base and J gave up 10 bases; unmatched junction bases: 12. Germline V gives CDR1 SGHVS, CDR2 FQNEAQ.

The V call is TRBV24-1, the J call TRBJ2-1, with TRBD2 matching over 12 bases. The germline V gene has CDR1 KGHDR and CDR2 SFDVKD. The CDR3 is 16 residues long. The ends lost 4 bases at V and 6 bases at J; junction bases unmatched: 6. The CDR3 nucleotides are TGTGCCACCAGTGACTATGGACTAGCGGGATCCAATGAGCAGTTCTTC. It is translated as CATSDYGLAGSNEQFF.

In this sample, this clonotype turned up many times. Here the CDR3 reads CSAKTGFDEKLFF. The CDR3 bases are TGCAGTGCCAAGACGGGATTCGATGAAAAACTGTTTTTT. V is TRBV20-1 and J is TRBJ1-4, with no clear D. Trimming removed 6 bases at V and 6 bases at J, with 14 bases between. CDR1 and CDR2 (germline): DFQATT, SNEGSKA (reference sequence). This CDR3 comprises 13 residues.

This clonotype has a count of ten or more. The chain is built from TRBV19 and TRBJ2-7, with D perhaps TRBD2 (6 bases). Germline V gene data show CDR1 as LNHDA and CDR2 as SQIVND (reference sequence). The CDR3 has 14 residues. The germline V and J ends were trimmed by 1 base and 3 bases, with 10 bases remaining between them. This chain's CDR3 is CASSIGSGGYEQYF. CDR3 DNA sequence: TGTGCCAGTAGTATAGGGTCCGGGGGCTACGAGCAGTACTTC. Full variable domain (remainder filled in from reference TRBV19 and TRBJ2-7): DGGITQSPKYLFRKEGQNVTLSCEQNLNHDAMYWYRQDPGQGLRLIYYSQIVNDFQKGDIAEGYSVSREKKESFPLTVTSAQKNPTAFYLCASSIGSGGYEQYFGPGTRLTVT.

The chain recombines TRBV7-2 with TRBJ2-7; D tentatively reads TRBD1 or TRBD2 (5 bases each). Germline V lookup: CDR1 SGHTA, CDR2 FQGNSA. The CDR3 sequence is 15 residues long. V was clipped by 2 bases and J by 2 bases, with 13 bases between them. In DNA form, the CDR3 reads TGTGCCAGCAGCTTATCCGGGACCGTTCCCTACGAGCAGTACTTC. It encodes CASSLSGTVPYEQYF.

The V call is TRBV7-2, the J call TRBJ2-6, with D hard to call. V shed 6 bases and J shed 4 bases, with 16 bases lying between them. Germline V gene lookup returns CDR1 SGHTA and CDR2 FQGNSA. This CDR3 has 16 residues. The CDR3 protein is CASRLQIVAGANVLTF. Here the CDR3 DNA reads TGTGCCAGCAGACTACAGATTGTGGCGGGGGCCAACGTCCTGACTTTC.

The chain is built from TRBV6-5 and TRBJ1-2, with a tentative D call TRBD1 (5 bases). Trimming removed 5 bases from V and 8 bases from J, with 15 bases in between. Germline CDR1 MNHEY, CDR2 SVGAGI. The length of the CDR3 is 13 residues. CDR3 DNA: TGTGCCAGCAGTAAGGGGCAGGGTTACGGCTACACCTTC. This translates into CASSKGQGYGYTF.

This clonotype was found a few times. The J gene is TRBJ2-6, the V gene TRBV2; a weak D match, TRBD2 (5 bases). V dropped 9 bases and J dropped 4 bases, with 13 bases sitting between them. This CDR3 region has 14 residues. Germline CDR1 is SNHLY and CDR2 is FYNNEI. The CDR3 bases are TGTGCCAGTCAAGGACTGAGGGGGGCCAACGTCCTGACTTTC. This translates into CASQGLRGANVLTF.

This clonotype appeared many times. The chain carries TRBV27 and TRBJ2-7; tentatively, D is TRBD1 (5 bases). In germline, CDR1 is MNHEY, CDR2 SMNVEV (reference sequence). This CDR3 comprises 15 residues. V was pared by 0 bases and J by 5 bases, with 14 bases between. CDR3 in amino acids: CASSLSARVGHEQYF. The CDR3 coding sequence is TGTGCCAGCAGTTTATCGGCCAGGGTGGGGCACGAGCAGTACTTC.

The genes are TRBV29-1 and TRBJ1-1, with a possible D match to TRBD1 (6 bases). This CDR3 spans 12 amino acids. Trimming cost V 7 bases and J 10 bases, with 19 bases left between them. Per germline, CDR1 SQVTM and CDR2 ANQGSEA. This CDR3 reads CSEIQGETGAFF. The CDR3 nucleotides are TGCAGCGAGATACAGGGTGAAACGGGAGCTTTCTTT.

This chain joins TRBV20-1 and TRBJ2-1; the match to TRBD2 covers 14 bases. The CDR3 runs to 12 residues. Losses at the gene ends were 3 bases for V and 15 bases for J; bases not matched to a gene: 4. Germline loops: CDR1 DFQATT, CDR2 SNEGSKA (reference sequence). This CDR3 is CSASPGTSGGFF. Written as DNA, the CDR3 is TGCAGTGCTAGTCCCGGGACTAGCGGGGGGTTCTTC.

The chain is built from TRBV10-3 and TRBJ1-5; D may be TRBD1 (6 bases). Trimming removed 2 bases from V and 9 bases from J, with 11 bases in between. Germline assignment: CDR1 ENHRY and CDR2 SYGVKD. The CDR3 totals 13 residues. CDR3 loop: CAISEGGQWPQHF. CDR3 coding DNA: TGTGCCATCAGTGAGGGAGGACAGTGGCCCCAGCATTTT.

At least ten counts were recorded for this clonotype. The rearrangement joins TRBV7-9 to TRBJ2-1; a possible D gene is TRBD2 (6 bases). Germline V CDR1 and CDR2: SEHNR, FQNEAQ (reference sequence). The CDR3 spans 18 residues. V lost 2 bases and J lost 2, with 19 bases in between. The CDR3 region is CASSLKWSGGAPYNEQFF. CDR3 DNA sequence: TGTGCCAGCAGCTTAAAGTGGTCGGGCGGGGCCCCCTACAATGAGCAGTTCTTC.